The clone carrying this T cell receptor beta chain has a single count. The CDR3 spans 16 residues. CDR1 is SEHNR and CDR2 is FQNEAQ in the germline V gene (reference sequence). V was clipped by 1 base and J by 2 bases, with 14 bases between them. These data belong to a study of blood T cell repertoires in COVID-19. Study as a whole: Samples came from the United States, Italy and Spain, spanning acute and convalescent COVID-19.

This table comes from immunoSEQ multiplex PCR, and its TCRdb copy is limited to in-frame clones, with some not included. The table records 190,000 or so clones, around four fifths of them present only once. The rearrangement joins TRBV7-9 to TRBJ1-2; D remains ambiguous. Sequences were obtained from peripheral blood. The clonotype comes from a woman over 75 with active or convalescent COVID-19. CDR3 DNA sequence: TGTGCCAGCAGCTTAGATTGGCGGGTGACCAACTATGGCTACACCTTC. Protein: CASSLDWRVTNYGYTF.